This TCR beta chain was documented in a study of brain T cells in children with intractable seizures. Study-wide results and limits: Pre-surgery blood may have been undersampled, hiding some clones.

The V and J ends lost 2 bases and 7 bases respectively, with 12 bases between them. Germline-derived CDR1 and CDR2 are MNHEY and SMNVEV (reference sequence). The CDR3 covers 13 residues. Remarks on this clone: Its antigen is still unknown.

Data came from immunoSEQ multiplex PCR; TCRdb stores just in-frame clones and leaves some out. The profile shows 80,000 or so clones, approximately 89% of them singletons. Material: peripheral blood, obtained at surgery. The receptor comes from a girl aged 2 to 9 with Rasmussen encephalitis and intractable seizures. The chain links TRBV27 to TRBJ2-7; weak D call: TRBD1 (5 bases). CDR3 region: CASSLKGVREQYF. CDR3 sequence (DNA): TGTGCCAGCAGTTTAAAAGGGGTGAGGGAGCAGTACTTC.